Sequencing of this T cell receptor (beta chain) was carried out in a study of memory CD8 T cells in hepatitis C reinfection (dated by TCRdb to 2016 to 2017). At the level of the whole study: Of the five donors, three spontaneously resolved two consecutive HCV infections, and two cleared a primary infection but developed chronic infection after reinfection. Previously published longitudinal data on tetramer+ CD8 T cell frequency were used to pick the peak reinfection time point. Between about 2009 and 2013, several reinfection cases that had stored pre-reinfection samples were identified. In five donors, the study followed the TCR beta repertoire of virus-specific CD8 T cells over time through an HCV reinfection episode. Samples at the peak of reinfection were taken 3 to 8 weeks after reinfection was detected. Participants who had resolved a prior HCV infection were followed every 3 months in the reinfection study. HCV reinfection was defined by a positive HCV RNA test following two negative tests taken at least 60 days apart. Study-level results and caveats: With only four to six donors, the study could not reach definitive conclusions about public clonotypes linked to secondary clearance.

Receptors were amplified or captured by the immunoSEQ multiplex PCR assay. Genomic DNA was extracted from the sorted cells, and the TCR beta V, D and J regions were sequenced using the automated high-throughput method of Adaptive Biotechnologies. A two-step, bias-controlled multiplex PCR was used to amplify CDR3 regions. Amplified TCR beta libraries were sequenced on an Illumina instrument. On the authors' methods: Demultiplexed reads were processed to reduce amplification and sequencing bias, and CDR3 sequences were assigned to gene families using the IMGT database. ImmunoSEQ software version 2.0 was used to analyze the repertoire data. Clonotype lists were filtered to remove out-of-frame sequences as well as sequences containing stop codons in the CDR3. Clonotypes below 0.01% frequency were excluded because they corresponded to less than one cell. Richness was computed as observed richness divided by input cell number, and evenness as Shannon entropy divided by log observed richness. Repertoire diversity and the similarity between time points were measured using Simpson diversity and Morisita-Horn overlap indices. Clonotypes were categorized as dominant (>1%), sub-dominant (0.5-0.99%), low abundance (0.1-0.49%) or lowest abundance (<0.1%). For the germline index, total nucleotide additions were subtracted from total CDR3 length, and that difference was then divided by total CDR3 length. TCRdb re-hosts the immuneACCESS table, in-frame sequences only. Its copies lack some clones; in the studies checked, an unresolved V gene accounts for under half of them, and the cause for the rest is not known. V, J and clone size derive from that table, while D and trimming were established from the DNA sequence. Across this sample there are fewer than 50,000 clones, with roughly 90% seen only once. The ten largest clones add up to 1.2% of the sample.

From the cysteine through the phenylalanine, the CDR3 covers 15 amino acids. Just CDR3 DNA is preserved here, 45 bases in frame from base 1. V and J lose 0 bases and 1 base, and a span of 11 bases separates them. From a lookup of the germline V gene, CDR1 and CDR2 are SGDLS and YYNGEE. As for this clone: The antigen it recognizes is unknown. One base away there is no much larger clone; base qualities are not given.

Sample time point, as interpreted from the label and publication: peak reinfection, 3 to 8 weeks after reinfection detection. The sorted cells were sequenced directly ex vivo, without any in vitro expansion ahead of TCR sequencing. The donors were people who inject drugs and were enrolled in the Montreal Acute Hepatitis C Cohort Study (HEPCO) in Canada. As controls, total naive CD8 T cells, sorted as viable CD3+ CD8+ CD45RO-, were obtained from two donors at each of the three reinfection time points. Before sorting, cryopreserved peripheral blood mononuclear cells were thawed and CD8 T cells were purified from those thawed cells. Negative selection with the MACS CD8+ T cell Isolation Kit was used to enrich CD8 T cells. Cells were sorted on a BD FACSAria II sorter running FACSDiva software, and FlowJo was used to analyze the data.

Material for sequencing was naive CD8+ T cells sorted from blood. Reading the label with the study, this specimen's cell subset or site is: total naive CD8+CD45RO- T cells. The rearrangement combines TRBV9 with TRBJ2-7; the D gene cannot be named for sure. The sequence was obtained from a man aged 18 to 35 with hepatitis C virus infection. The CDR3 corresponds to CASSVGRISSYEQYF. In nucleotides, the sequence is TGTGCCAGCAGCGTAGGGCGGATCAGTTCCTACGAGCAGTACTTC.